Sequencing of this T cell receptor (beta chain) was carried out in a study of T cell responses to AZD1222 COVID-19 vaccine. This table comes from immunoSEQ multiplex PCR, and its TCRdb copy is limited to in-frame clones, with some not included. This sample has approximately 150,000 clones, with 91% found just once. Worth noting for this clone: As yet, its antigen is unknown.

With V trimmed by 4 bases and J by 2 bases, 6 bases remained unmatched. CDR3 length: 16 residues. The germline gives CDR1 SGHAT, CDR2 FQDESV (reference sequence). Study-level points and caveats: Clonal diversity may have been underestimated, and the donors were mostly white British, with more females than males. Close to half of all spike-specific TCRs reportedly target regions of the variants that are unmutated. After the peak T cell response, and only then, were repertoires sampled.

This TCR was recovered from an adult who received the AZD1222 COVID-19 vaccine. The chain has TRBV11-1 and TRBJ2-5; 11 bases agree with TRBD2. The sample in question was peripheral blood, obtained 28 days after the second AZD1222 dose. DNA of the CDR3: TGTGCCAGCAGCTATACTAGCGGGGGTTATCAAGAGACCCAGTACTTC. The encoded protein is CASSYTSGGYQETQYF. Combining the CDR3 with reference TRBV11-1 and TRBJ2-5 gives the whole variable domain EAEVAQSPRYKITEKSQAVAFWCDPISGHATLYWYRQILGQGPELLVQFQDESVVDDSQLPKDRFSAERLKGVDSTLKIQPAELGDSAMYLCASSYTSGGYQETQYFGPGTRLLVL.